This T cell receptor (beta chain) was captured by sequencing in a study of control samples from healthy donors and cancer patients. V shed 3 bases and J shed 0 bases, with 14 bases lying between them. Germline V gene sequence: CDR1 SQVTM, CDR2 ANQGSEA. The CDR3 consists of 15 residues. Sequenced by immunoSEQ multiplex PCR; TCRdb stores in-frame clones only, minus some. The listing contains some 190,000 clones. The sequenced sample consisted of blood. V is TRBV29-1 and J is TRBJ1-2; a weak D match, TRBD1 (6 bases). This clonotype originated in a woman in her 30s in good health. DNA of the CDR3: TGCAGCGTTGACTGGGACACCGAAACTAACTATGGCTACACCTTC. The encoded protein is CSVDWDTETNYGYTF.